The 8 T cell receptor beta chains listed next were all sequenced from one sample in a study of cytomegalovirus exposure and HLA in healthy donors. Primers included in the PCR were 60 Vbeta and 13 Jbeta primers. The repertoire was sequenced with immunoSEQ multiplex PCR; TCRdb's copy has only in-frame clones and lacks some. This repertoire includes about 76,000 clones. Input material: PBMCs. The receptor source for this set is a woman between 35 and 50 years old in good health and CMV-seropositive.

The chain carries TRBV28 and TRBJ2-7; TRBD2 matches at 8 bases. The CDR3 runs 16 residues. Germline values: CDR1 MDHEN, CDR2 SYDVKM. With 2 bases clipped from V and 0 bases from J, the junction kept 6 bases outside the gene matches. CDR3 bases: TGTGCCAGCAGTTTAGCTAGCGGGCCCAGCTCCTACGAGCAGTACTTC. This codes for CASSLASGPSSYEQYF.

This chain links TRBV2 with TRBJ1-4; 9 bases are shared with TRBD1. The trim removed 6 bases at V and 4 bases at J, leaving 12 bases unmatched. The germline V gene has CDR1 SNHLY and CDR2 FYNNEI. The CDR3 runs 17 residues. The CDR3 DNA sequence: TGTGCCAGCAGCCAGACAGGGGGTGGCTTAGATAATGAAAAACTGTTTTTT. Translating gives CASSQTGGGLDNEKLFF.

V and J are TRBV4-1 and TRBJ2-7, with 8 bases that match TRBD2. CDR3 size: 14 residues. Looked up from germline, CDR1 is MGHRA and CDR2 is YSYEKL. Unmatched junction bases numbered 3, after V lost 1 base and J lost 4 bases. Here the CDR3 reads CASSQGTSLYEQYF. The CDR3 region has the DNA TGCGCCAGCAGCCAAGGGACTAGCCTTTACGAGCAGTACTTC.

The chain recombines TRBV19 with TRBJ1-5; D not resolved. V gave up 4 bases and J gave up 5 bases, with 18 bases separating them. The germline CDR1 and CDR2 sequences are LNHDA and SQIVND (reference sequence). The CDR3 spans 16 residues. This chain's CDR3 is CASSTRRWSRDQPQHF. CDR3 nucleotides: TGTGCCAGTAGTACAAGACGTTGGAGCCGAGATCAGCCCCAGCATTTT.

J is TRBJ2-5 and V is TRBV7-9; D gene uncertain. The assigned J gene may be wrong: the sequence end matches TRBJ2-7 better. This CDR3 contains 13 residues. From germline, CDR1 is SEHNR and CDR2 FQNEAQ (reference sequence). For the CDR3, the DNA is TGTGCCAGCAGCAATCGTACCCTCTACGAGCAGTACTTC. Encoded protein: CASSNRTLYEQYF.

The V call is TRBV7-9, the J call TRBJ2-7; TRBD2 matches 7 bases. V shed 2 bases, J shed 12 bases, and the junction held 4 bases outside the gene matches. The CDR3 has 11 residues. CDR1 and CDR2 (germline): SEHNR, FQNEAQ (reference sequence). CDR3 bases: TGTGCCAGCAGCTTACTGCGGGAGTTGTACTTC. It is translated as CASSLLRELYF.

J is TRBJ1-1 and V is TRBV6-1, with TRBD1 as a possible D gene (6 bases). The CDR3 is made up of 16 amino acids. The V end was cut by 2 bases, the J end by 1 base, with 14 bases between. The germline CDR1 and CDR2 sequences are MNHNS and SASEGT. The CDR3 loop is CASSESRGQKNTEAFF. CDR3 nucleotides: TGTGCCAGCAGTGAAAGCCGAGGACAGAAGAACACTGAAGCTTTCTTT.

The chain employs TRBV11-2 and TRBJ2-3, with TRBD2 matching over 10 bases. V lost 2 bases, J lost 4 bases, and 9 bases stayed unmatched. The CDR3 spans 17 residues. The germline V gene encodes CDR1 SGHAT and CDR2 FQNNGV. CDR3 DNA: TGTGCCAGCAGCTTAAAGCGGGGGGGCCTGGGTCCAGATACGCAGTATTTT. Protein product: CASSLKRGGLGPDTQYF.